This entry lists 20 T cell receptor beta chains sequenced from one sample in a study of cytomegalovirus exposure and HLA in healthy donors. In the PCR, 60 Vbeta and 13 Jbeta primers were used. TCRdb's copy holds only in-frame clones and misses some; the assay was immunoSEQ multiplex PCR. Among about 88,000 clones listed, 69% were seen once. The specimen was PBMCs. The receptors come from a man in his fifties or sixties in good health and CMV-seronegative.

J is TRBJ1-5 and V is TRBV10-3; D is possibly TRBD1 (5 bases). V gave up 10 bases and J gave up 5 bases, with 12 bases separating them. CDR1 and CDR2 (germline): ENHRY, SYGVKD. This CDR3 is 12 amino acids long. In DNA form, the CDR3 reads TGTGCCAGCACACCGGGGGATCAGCCCCAGCATTTT. This encodes CASTPGDQPQHF.

The V and J genes are TRBV5-5 and TRBJ1-1; D is unclear. Germline assignment: CDR1 SGHKS and CDR2 YYEKEE (reference sequence). With 3 bases removed from V and 8 bases from J, the gap between germline ends came to 17 bases. The CDR3 totals 14 residues. Here the CDR3 reads CASSWRPERFEAFF. The CDR3, as DNA: TGTGCCAGCAGCTGGAGGCCAGAGAGATTCGAAGCTTTCTTT. Supplemented by reference TRBV5-5 and TRBJ1-1, the full variable domain reads DAGVTQSPTHLIKTRGQQVTLRCSPISGHKSVSWYQQVLGQGPQFIFQYYEKEERGRGNFPDRFSARQFPNYSSELNVNALLLGDSALYLCASSWRPERFEAFFGQGTRLTVV.

This clone was counted a single time. V gene TRBV2 combines with J gene TRBJ2-3; TRBD1 might be the D (6 bases). This CDR3 region has 14 residues. Germline V gene sequence: CDR1 SNHLY, CDR2 FYNNEI. V was cut by 7 bases and J by 0 bases, with 11 bases left in between. The DNA of the CDR3 is TGTGCCAGCAAATCTGACAGGAGCACAGATACGCAGTATTTT. This gives the protein CASKSDRSTDTQYF.

This clone was counted a few times. The chain is built from TRBV7-9 and TRBJ2-3; TRBD2 aligns across 12 bases. V lost 5 bases, J lost 6 bases, and 15 bases stayed unmatched. Per germline, CDR1 SEHNR and CDR2 FQNEAQ (reference sequence). This CDR3 has 18 amino acids. The CDR3, as DNA: TGTGCCAGCAGCAACTCGGCGGGCCGACTAGCGGGGGAGGATACGCAGTATTTT. It is translated as CASSNSAGRLAGEDTQYF. Full variable domain (remainder filled in from reference TRBV7-9 and TRBJ2-3): DTGVSQNPRHKITKRGQNVTFRCDPISEHNRLYWYRQTLGQGPEFLTYFQNEAQLEKSRLLSDRFSAERPKGSFSTLEIQRTEQGDSAMYLCASSNSAGRLAGEDTQYFGPGTRLTVL.

The chain has TRBV18 and TRBJ1-1; 7 bases match TRBD1. The germline gives CDR1 KGHSH, CDR2 LQKENI. This CDR3 has 14 amino acids. The junction had 12 bases not matched to a gene; V was cut back by 3 bases and J by 11 bases. CDR3 region: CASSPLAARGAAFF. CDR3 sequence (DNA): TGTGCCAGCTCACCGCTGGCGGCCAGGGGGGCGGCTTTCTTT.

V is TRBV29-1 and J is TRBJ2-3; 9 positions agree with TRBD2. The germline V gene encodes CDR1 SQVTM and CDR2 ANQGSEA. This CDR3 contains 14 residues. V lost 7 bases, J lost 3 bases, and 8 bases stayed unmatched. The CDR3: CSATGTSGTDTQYF. In DNA form, the CDR3 reads TGCAGCGCTACAGGCACTAGCGGGACAGATACGCAGTATTTT.

This sequence joins TRBV5-1 and TRBJ2-3; TRBD2 aligns across 10 bases. V dropped 7 bases and J dropped 2; count of bases not matched to a gene: 7. The CDR3 extends over 15 amino acids. Germline V lookup: CDR1 SGHRS, CDR2 YFSETQ. CDR3 residues: CASFWTSGHTDTQYF. As DNA, the CDR3 is TGCGCCAGCTTTTGGACTAGCGGACACACAGATACGCAGTATTTT.

The chain has TRBV30 and TRBJ1-1; D not certain. The CDR3 is 12 amino acids. V lost 3 bases and J 7 bases, leaving 12 bases between the germline ends. Germline V gene data show CDR1 as GTSNPN and CDR2 as SVGIG (reference sequence). CDR3 amino acids: CAWRGDDVEAFF. CDR3 coding DNA: TGTGCCTGGAGGGGAGACGACGTTGAAGCTTTCTTT.

The chain is built from TRBV5-1 and TRBJ2-7; 11 bases fit TRBD1. Germline loops: CDR1 SGHRS, CDR2 YFSETQ. This CDR3 comprises 16 residues. Trimming at V came to 0 bases and at J to 4 bases, leaving 6 bases not matched to a gene. The CDR3 DNA reads TGCGCCAGCAGCTTGGCCACAGGGACAGGGGGTTACGAGCAGTACTTC. It codes for CASSLATGTGGYEQYF. The full variable domain, its missing parts supplied by reference TRBV5-1 and TRBJ2-7, is KAGVTQTPRYLIKTRGQQVTLSCSPISGHRSVSWYQQTPGQGLQFLFEYFSETQRNKGNFPGRFSGRQFSNSRSEMNVSTLELGDSALYLCASSLATGTGGYEQYFGPGTRLTVT.

The V gene is TRBV30, the J gene TRBJ1-5, with TRBD1 identical over 8 bases. CDR1 and CDR2 (germline): GTSNPN, SVGIG (reference sequence). The CDR3 contains 13 residues. V lost 2 bases and J lost 7; bases outside the gene matches: 4. CDR3 residues: CAWSLDREQPQHF. The CDR3 DNA reads TGTGCCTGGAGTTTGGACAGGGAACAGCCCCAGCATTTT.

The V gene is TRBV29-1, the J gene TRBJ1-2; 9 bases agree with TRBD1. V lost 8 bases, J lost 11 bases, and 12 bases stayed unmatched. The CDR3 spans 12 residues. Per germline, CDR1 SQVTM and CDR2 ANQGSEA. The CDR3 nucleotides read TGCAGCCTTCAGACCGGGACAGGGAGATACACCTTC. Residues: CSLQTGTGRYTF.

The V and J genes are TRBV7-3 and TRBJ2-5; possible D gene TRBD1, 6 bases. This CDR3 comprises 15 residues. V was clipped by 5 bases and J by 5 bases, with 18 bases between them. The germline CDR1 and CDR2 sequences are SGHTA and FQGTGA. The CDR3, as DNA: TGTGCCAGCAGCATGACAGGCCTCCGGCGGGAGACCCAGTACTTC. It is translated as CASSMTGLRRETQYF.

This clone was seen a few times. V and J are TRBV29-1 and TRBJ1-4; 7 bases line up with TRBD1. The CDR3 runs to 13 residues. Germline V lookup: CDR1 SQVTM, CDR2 ANQGSEA. V dropped 7 bases and J dropped 8; count of bases not matched to a gene: 10. The chain's CDR3 is CSAQTGSDEKLFF. In DNA form, the CDR3 reads TGCAGCGCCCAGACAGGGAGCGACGAAAAACTGTTTTTT.

The chain joins TRBV4-2 to TRBJ1-1; D gene uncertain. The germline gives CDR1 LGHNA, CDR2 YNFKEQ. The CDR3 sequence is 15 residues long. Trimming took 4 bases from V and 5 from J, leaving 17 bases between them. In DNA form, the CDR3 reads TGTGCCAGCAGCCCTGAATCGGGAGGGAAGACTGAAGCTTTCTTT. Its protein product is CASSPESGGKTEAFF.

The V and J genes are TRBV4-1 and TRBJ2-7; 7 bases fit TRBD2. The J segment lost 4 bases and the V segment lost 5 bases, leaving 11 bases of the junction unmatched. Germline V gene data show CDR1 as MGHRA and CDR2 as YSYEKL. The CDR3 totals 15 residues. In nucleotides, the CDR3 is TGCGCCAGCAGCGGGGGAACGGGACTAAGTTACGAGCAGTACTTC. This encodes CASSGGTGLSYEQYF.

The chain is built from TRBV11-3 and TRBJ2-5; 8 bases map to TRBD2. J gave up 4 bases and V 2 bases, and 9 bases lay outside the gene matches. The CDR3 contains 16 residues. The germline V gene has CDR1 SGHNT and CDR2 YENEEA. The DNA for the CDR3 is TGTGCCAGCAGCTTACTTCCGGGACTAGGGAGAGAGACCCAGTACTTC. Translation: CASSLLPGLGRETQYF.

The V gene is TRBV5-4, the J gene TRBJ1-2; 11 bases match TRBD1. There are 14 residues in the CDR3. Per the germline V gene, CDR1 is SGHNT and CDR2 is YYREEE (reference sequence). V gave up 5 bases and J gave up 5 bases; unmatched junction bases: 5. CDR3 sequence (DNA): TGTGCCAGCAGTCTAGGACAGGGGGCATATGGCTACACCTTC. Its translation is CASSLGQGAYGYTF.

The rearrangement links TRBV5-1 to TRBJ2-1; TRBD1 matches at 7 bases. J gave up 5 bases and V 3 bases, and 5 bases lay outside the gene matches. The CDR3 runs 14 residues. CDR1 and CDR2 from the germline V gene are SGHRS and YFSETQ. In DNA, the CDR3 is TGCGCCAGCAGCTCTGGGACAGCTGACAATGAGCAGTTCTTC. The encoded protein is CASSSGTADNEQFF.

This sequence joins TRBV2 and TRBJ2-2; 8 positions agree with TRBD2. This CDR3 is 15 amino acids long. Germline V gene data show CDR1 as SNHLY and CDR2 as FYNNEI. After removal of 7 bases from V and 6 bases from J, the junction contained 10 bases not matched to a gene. The CDR3 nucleotides read TGTGCCAGCAAGCAGGGAACGGGGGGGCCCGGGGAGCTGTTTTTT. This codes for CASKQGTGGPGELFF.

CDR3 residues: CSHRGQGNTIYF. In DNA, the CDR3 is TGCAGCCACAGGGGGCAAGGAAACACCATATATTTT. The J gene is TRBJ1-3, the V gene TRBV29-1, with 9 bases fitting TRBD1. CDR3 size: 12 residues. Germline trimming cut 8 bases from V and 4 bases from J; bases unmatched to any gene: 3. Looked up from germline, CDR1 is SQVTM and CDR2 is ANQGSEA.